This T cell receptor beta chain appears in the sequencing data of a study of early T cells in non-severe SARS-CoV-2 infection. J lost 1 base, V lost 6 bases, and 9 bases had no gene match. There are 14 residues in the CDR3. Germline loops: CDR1 DFQATT, CDR2 SNEGSKA (reference sequence). The library protocol tagged individual cDNA molecules with unique molecular identifiers. TCRdb passed the 5' RACE reads through MiXCR, listing each CDR3 protein once. This sample has approximately 71,000 distinct CDR3 sequences, with 9.5% to 13% found just once. A few counts support this clonotype. The TCR originated in an adult who was a healthcare worker with PCR-confirmed SARS-CoV-2 infection or an uninfected control (not recorded which). What was sequenced was whole blood. The V gene is TRBV20-1, the J gene TRBJ2-7, with 7 bases identical to TRBD2. The CDR3 DNA reads TGCAGTGCCGACCTCCTAGCGGCTTCCTACGAGCAGTACTTC. Translated: CSADLLAASYEQYF.